There are a few counts of the clone carrying this T cell receptor (beta chain). Its antigen is as yet unknown. Reverse transcription of all isolated RNA meant that expressed TCRB transcripts were sequenced. Libraries were prepared by immunoSEQ multiplex PCR; TCRdb keeps only in-frame clonotypes and omits some of them. This sample has about 700,000 clones, with roughly 13% found just once. This sample is part of a study of beta chain features in type 1 diabetes. Points from the study as a whole: Sampled from patients, naive, central memory and Treg TCRB repertoires appeared more similar than those sampled from healthy donors. The study found moderately but significantly shorter TCRB CDR3s in all four CD4+ subsets of Type 1 diabetes patients.

Germline V gives CDR1 KGHSH, CDR2 LQKENI. Trimming cost V 5 bases and J 4 bases, with 11 bases left between them. This CDR3 has 14 residues. The sequence derives from a man aged 18-30 years with type 1 diabetes. J is TRBJ2-2 and V is TRBV18; tentative D call: TRBD1 (7 bases). Sequences were obtained from naive CD4+ T cells from blood. DNA for the CDR3: TGTGCCAGCTCAAACAGGGGAGGCACCGGGGAGCTGTTTTTT. Encoded protein: CASSNRGGTGELFF.